A single count supports the clone carrying this T cell receptor beta chain. Its antigen is undetermined. This entry belongs to a study of T cell repertoires in cytomegalovirus infection. Overall study context: An indication of both CMV infection and matching HLA type came from public TCR beta signatures.

Study outcomes and limitations: CMV-specific TCR beta clonotypes restricted by HLA-C were the ones dominating the ex vivo response. Cumulated frequencies of public TCR beta families served to identify carriers of CMV plus the relevant HLA.

This CDR3 comprises 14 residues. Unmatched junction bases numbered 2, after V lost 3 bases and J lost 2 bases. Germline loops: CDR1 SNHLY, CDR2 FYNNEI. TCRdb re-derived calls from the reads in MiXCR, one entry per CDR3 protein. The sample includes some 390,000 distinct CDR3 sequences, 15% to 20% of them seen just once. Sequencing input: PBMCs. V and J are TRBV2 and TRBJ2-3; the match to TRBD2 covers 7 bases. This receptor was identified in a human donor in good health (CMV status not recorded). Some clones in this sample may be carry-over from other donors' samples. CDR3 sequence reads: CASSEGLITDTQYF. CDR3 DNA: TGTGCCAGCAGTGAGGGACTAATCACAGATACGCAGTATTTT.